The 32 T cell receptor beta chains reported below all come from one sample, sequenced in a study of vaccination effects on CD4 cells after COVID-19. Antigen-specific CD4+ T cell clonotypes were called by their expansion after viral peptide-pool culture in ViraFEST. CD4+ T cells were isolated after roughly nine days of culture. Nucleocapsid antibody tests were negative, and the vaccine recipients had no prior SARS-CoV-2 infection. Sequenced by immunoSEQ multiplex PCR; TCRdb stores in-frame clones only, minus some. Of 50,000 to 65,000 clones listed, 75% to 85% are singletons. These receptors are not linked to any known antigen. The specimen comprised CD4+ T cells from PBMCs cultured with HCoV-OC43 spike peptides, sampled before COVID-19 vaccination. Subset indicated: HCoV-OC43 spike overlapping peptide pool stimulation. The receptors stem from a human donor who received a COVID-19 vaccine.

V gene TRBV5-1 combines with J gene TRBJ2-5, with D tentatively TRBD1 (5 bases). The V and J ends lost 0 bases and 0 bases respectively, with 12 bases between them. CDR1 and CDR2 from the germline V gene are SGHRS and YFSETQ. The CDR3 consists of 16 residues. The CDR3 spells CASSLEGARYQETQYF. The CDR3 DNA follows: TGCGCCAGCAGCTTGGAAGGGGCGCGGTACCAAGAGACCCAGTACTTC.

The chain employs TRBV5-1 and TRBJ2-3; 7 nucleotides agree with TRBD1. This CDR3 is 13 amino acids long. V lost 4 bases, J lost 6 bases, and 5 bases stayed unmatched. The germline gives CDR1 SGHRS, CDR2 YFSETQ. The CDR3 is CASSRGPGDTQYF. The DNA of the CDR3 is TGCGCCAGCAGCAGGGGGCCAGGGGATACGCAGTATTTT.

The chain links TRBV6-5 to TRBJ1-1, with a tentative D call TRBD1 (5 bases). Germline CDR1 and CDR2: MNHEY and SVGAGI. V was shortened by 6 bases and J by 0 bases, with 14 bases between the two germline ends. CDR3 length: 15 residues. CDR3 region: CASRAGGRMNTEAFF. CDR3 bases: TGTGCCAGCAGGGCCGGGGGACGGATGAACACTGAAGCTTTCTTT.

This clone occurred a few times. The chain recombines TRBV30 with TRBJ2-2, with a possible D match to TRBD1 (5 bases). Germline CDR1 GTSNPN, CDR2 SVGIG (reference sequence). The CDR3 extends over 16 amino acids. V shed 2 bases and J shed 1 base, with 14 bases lying between them. CDR3 sequence (DNA): TGTGCCTGGAGTCCCCGGCGGACATTGAACACCGGGGAGCTGTTTTTT. This sequence encodes CAWSPRRTLNTGELFF.

CDR3: CASSRQGLGETQYF. The CDR3 nucleotides are TGTGCCAGCAGTAGACAGGGATTGGGAGAGACCCAGTACTTC. The chain couples TRBV6-5 to TRBJ2-5, with 7 positions matching TRBD1. Germline CDR1 is MNHEY and CDR2 is SVGAGI. The V segment lost 5 bases and the J segment 4 bases; nucleotides outside the gene matches: 7. This CDR3 is 14 amino acids long.

The chain recombines TRBV29-1 with TRBJ2-5; possibly TRBD1 or TRBD2 for D (5 bases each). CDR1 and CDR2 (germline): SQVTM, ANQGSEA. V was shortened by 6 bases and J by 1 base, with 24 bases between the two germline ends. The CDR3 runs 17 residues. The CDR3 DNA sequence: TGCAGCGTCCGGGGCAGGACCCGTATACCAGGCCAAGAGACCCAGTACTTC. Its protein product is CSVRGRTRIPGQETQYF.

The rearrangement uses TRBV5-1 and TRBJ1-4; 8 nucleotides agree with TRBD1. Losses at the gene ends were 0 bases for V and 8 bases for J; bases not matched to a gene: 6. This CDR3 contains 15 residues. CDR1 and CDR2 (germline): SGHRS, YFSETQ. The DNA for the CDR3 is TGCGCCAGCAGCTTGGCCGGCGCAGGGGGCGAAAAACTGTTTTTT. Translating it yields CASSLAGAGGEKLFF.

The chain joins TRBV5-6 to TRBJ1-5, with a possible D match to TRBD1 (5 bases). V was pared by 0 bases and J by 1 base, with 8 bases between. Germline CDR1 and CDR2: SGHDT and YYEEEE. The CDR3 runs to 15 residues. The CDR3, as DNA: TGTGCCAGCAGCTTGGGACAGAGAAGCAATCAGCCCCAGCATTTT. It translates to CASSLGQRSNQPQHF.

V and J are TRBV4-1 and TRBJ1-2, with D perhaps TRBD1 (5 bases). The CDR3 is 15 amino acids. Trimming left V 4 bases short and J 2 bases short, with 14 bases between. Germline lookup yields CDR1 MGHRA and CDR2 YSYEKL. This CDR3 reads CASSLLGVNNYGYTF. The CDR3 region has the DNA TGCGCCAGCAGCCTCCTAGGGGTGAACAACTATGGCTACACCTTC.

Here the CDR3 reads CASSESTWDRATGYTF. The CDR3, as DNA: TGTGCCAGCAGTGAATCGACGTGGGACAGGGCCACTGGCTACACCTTC. The chain has TRBV25-1 and TRBJ1-2, with TRBD1 matching 9 bases. The germline CDR1 and CDR2 sequences are MGHDK and SYGVNS. With V trimmed by 1 base and J by 7 bases, 10 bases remained unmatched. The CDR3 consists of 16 residues.

The gene calls are TRBV19 and TRBJ1-4; maybe TRBD1 (6 bases). The CDR3 length is 15 residues. In germline, CDR1 is LNHDA, CDR2 SQIVND (reference sequence). V was shortened by 4 bases and J by 0 bases, with 9 bases between the two germline ends. The DNA for the CDR3 is TGTGCCAGTAGTAACAGACAGGCAACTAATGAAAAACTGTTTTTT. Translated, it gives CASSNRQATNEKLFF.

This chain uses TRBV7-8 with TRBJ1-2; D not certain. Trimming stripped 1 base from V and 0 bases from J, with 6 bases between. Germline loops: CDR1 SGHVS, CDR2 FQNEAQ. This CDR3 has 14 amino acids. DNA for the CDR3: TGTGCCAGCAGCTTAGGGCCGACTAACTATGGCTACACCTTC. The encoded protein is CASSLGPTNYGYTF.

This clone was seen just once. V gene TRBV7-8 combines with J gene TRBJ2-3; D perhaps matches TRBD2 (5 bases). CDR3 length: 15 amino acids. The V and J ends lost 1 base and 1 base respectively, with 9 bases between them. Germline CDR1 is SGHVS and CDR2 is FQNEAQ. CDR3 residues: CASSLVDGGTDTQYF. In DNA form, the CDR3 reads TGTGCCAGCAGCTTAGTTGACGGGGGCACAGATACGCAGTATTTT.

The chain combines TRBV4-2 with TRBJ2-3; 9 positions agree with TRBD2. The germline V gene encodes CDR1 LGHNA and CDR2 YNFKEQ. Germline trimming cut 3 bases from V and 2 bases from J; bases unmatched to any gene: 6. The CDR3 has 16 amino acids. In DNA, the CDR3 is TGTGCCAGCAGCCAGGCGACTAGCGGACTCACAGATACGCAGTATTTT. This translates into CASSQATSGLTDTQYF.

The chain recombines TRBV29-1 with TRBJ2-1; the D is unclear. The germline CDR1 and CDR2 sequences are SQVTM and ANQGSEA. This CDR3 has 12 residues. V was clipped by 1 base and J by 3 bases, with 4 bases between them. The CDR3 region is CSVEAIYNEQFF. CDR3 nucleotides: TGCAGCGTTGAAGCTATCTACAATGAGCAGTTCTTC.

The CDR3 sequence is CASSTDWTNIQYF. The CDR3 nucleotides are TGTGCCAGCAGTACCGACTGGACCAACATTCAGTACTTC. J is TRBJ2-4 and V is TRBV2; no reliable D call. The V gene lost 5 bases and the J gene lost 7 bases, with 12 bases spanning the gap. CDR3 length: 13 residues. Germline V lookup: CDR1 SNHLY, CDR2 FYNNEI.

The chain couples TRBV7-2 to TRBJ2-5; 7 nucleotides align to TRBD2. This CDR3 has 16 residues. The V gene's germline CDR1 is SGHTA and CDR2 FQGNSA. After removal of 5 bases from V and 1 base from J, the junction contained 10 bases not matched to a gene. For the CDR3, the DNA is TGTGCCAGCAGCCTAGGGGCGCTAGCGGTCCAAGAGACCCAGTACTTC. Translated, it gives CASSLGALAVQETQYF. Full variable domain (rest looked up from reference TRBV7-2 and TRBJ2-5): GAGVSQSPSNKVTEKGKDVELRCDPISGHTALYWYRQSLGQGLEFLIYFQGNSAPDKSGLPSDRFSAERTGGSVSTLTIQRTQQEDSAVYLCASSLGALAVQETQYFGPGTRLLVL.

Only one count was recorded for this clone. The rearrangement links TRBV3-1 (or the pseudogene TRBV3-2) to TRBJ2-1; 12 bases match TRBD2. Germline values: CDR1 LGHDT, CDR2 YNNKEL (reference sequence). V lost 3 bases, J lost 7 bases, and 4 bases stayed unmatched. The CDR3 sequence is 15 residues long. The DNA of the CDR3 is TGTGCCAGCAGCCACCTAGCGGGGGGGGCAAATGAGCAGTTCTTC. This translates into CASSHLAGGANEQFF.

This chain connects TRBV28 to TRBJ1-5, with D unresolved. The CDR3 is 12 amino acids. Deletions cut 2 bases from V and 7 bases from J, with 6 bases between. In germline, CDR1 is MDHEN, CDR2 SYDVKM. The CDR3 is CASSLRMQPQHF. Written as DNA, the CDR3 is TGTGCCAGCAGTTTAAGGATGCAGCCCCAGCATTTT.

The rearrangement links TRBV18 to TRBJ2-5; D gene uncertain. The CDR3 contains 13 residues. Germline loops: CDR1 KGHSH, CDR2 LQKENI. V was trimmed by 6 bases and J by 1 base, leaving 9 bases between them. DNA for the CDR3: TGTGCCAGCTCGCTAGAACTCCAAGAGACCCAGTACTTC. It translates to CASSLELQETQYF.

The V and J genes are TRBV27 and TRBJ1-4, with unresolved D. This CDR3 spans 15 amino acids. Trimming removed 6 bases from V and 4 bases from J, with 15 bases in between. The germline CDR1 and CDR2 sequences are MNHEY and SMNVEV (reference sequence). For the CDR3, the DNA is TGTGCCAGCAGGAGAGAAGGGATCCGTAATGAAAAACTGTTTTTT. The encoded protein is CASRREGIRNEKLFF.

This clone came up once. V is TRBV2 and J is TRBJ2-4, with D maybe TRBD1 (6 bases). The CDR3 is made up of 14 amino acids. Germline CDR1 is SNHLY and CDR2 is FYNNEI. V was clipped by 8 bases and J by 3 bases, with 14 bases between them. As DNA, the CDR3 is TGTGCCAGCCAAGCGGACAGAAACAAAAACATTCAGTACTTC. Amino acid sequence: CASQADRNKNIQYF. Full variable domain (missing parts from reference TRBV2 and TRBJ2-4): EPEVTQTPSHQVTQMGQEVILRCVPISNHLYFYWYRQILGQKVEFLVSFYNNEISEKSEIFDDQFSVERPDGSNFTLKIRSTKLEDSAMYFCASQADRNKNIQYFGAGTRLSVL.

The CDR3 spells CASSPWTDNWGYTF. The CDR3 region has the DNA TGCGCCAGCAGCCCCTGGACCGATAACTGGGGCTACACCTTC. V gene TRBV4-3 combines with J gene TRBJ1-2; D is undetermined. Germline loops: CDR1 LGHNA, CDR2 YSLEER. The CDR3 has 14 amino acids. Between the trimmed V and J ends, which lost 4 bases and 8 bases, there was a span of 17 bases.

This clone was observed a handful of times. The chain joins TRBV10-1 to TRBJ1-6; D possibly corresponds to TRBD1 (5 bases). This CDR3 is 14 amino acids long. V was pared by 2 bases and J by 7 bases, with 9 bases between. The V gene's germline CDR1 is WNHNN and CDR2 SYGVQD (reference sequence). In nucleotides, the CDR3 is TGCGCCAGCAGTGAGGGAGGGGTCAATTCACCCCTCCACTTT. Protein sequence: CASSEGGVNSPLHF.

Only a few counts were recorded for this clone. This CDR3 reads CASSLSGAGAIENIQYF. The CDR3 bases are TGTGCCAGCAGTTTATCAGGAGCAGGGGCAATTGAAAACATTCAGTACTTC. This chain links TRBV27 with TRBJ2-4; D might be TRBD1 (6 bases). The CDR3 spans 17 residues. V gave up 0 bases and J gave up 5 bases, with 17 bases separating them. Germline CDR1 and CDR2: MNHEY and SMNVEV (reference sequence).

The genes are TRBV7-2 and TRBJ2-1; the D is unclear. Germline assignment: CDR1 SGHTA and CDR2 FQGNSA. The length of the CDR3 is 15 residues. The V end was cut by 6 bases, the J end by 2 bases, with 14 bases between. CDR3 region: CASSQDWHTYNEQFF. As DNA, the CDR3 is TGTGCCAGCAGTCAAGACTGGCACACCTACAATGAGCAGTTCTTC.

V and J are TRBV5-1 and TRBJ2-1; TRBD1 matches 9 bases. The CDR3 extends over 15 amino acids. Per germline, CDR1 SGHRS and CDR2 YFSETQ. V trimming: 3 bases; J trimming: 12 bases; junction bases outside the gene matches: 13. The CDR3 bases are TGCGCCAGCAGCTCTACTCTACCGGGACAGGGATCGCAGTTCTTC. Its translation is CASSSTLPGQGSQFF.

The rearrangement joins TRBV2 to TRBJ2-5, with a possible D match to TRBD1 (5 bases). V was shortened by 3 bases and J by 0 bases, with 8 bases between the two germline ends. The CDR3 loop spans 14 amino acids. Germline assignment: CDR1 SNHLY and CDR2 FYNNEI. CDR3: CASSETVYQETQYF. DNA of the CDR3: TGTGCCAGCAGTGAGACAGTATACCAAGAGACCCAGTACTTC.

The rearrangement joins TRBV19 to TRBJ1-4; D perhaps matches TRBD1 (5 bases). V lost 10 bases and J lost 7, with 13 bases in between. CDR1 is LNHDA and CDR2 is SQIVND in the germline V gene (reference sequence). The CDR3 is 12 amino acids. CDR3 nucleotide sequence: TGTGCCACCTGGACACCGGGTGAAAAACTGTTTTTT. Protein sequence: CATWTPGEKLFF.

The V gene is TRBV9, the J gene TRBJ2-2, with D tentatively TRBD2 (6 bases). The ends were cut back, 0 bases at V and 5 bases at J, with 8 bases in the middle. The CDR3 sequence is 14 residues long. Germline CDR1 SGDLS, CDR2 YYNGEE. CDR3 sequence (DNA): TGTGCCAGCAGCGTAGTTAGCGGAACCGGGGAGCTGTTTTTT. Translating it yields CASSVVSGTGELFF.

This chain connects TRBV4-3 to TRBJ2-1; D is undetermined. The CDR3 spans 13 residues. V lost 0 bases, J lost 6 bases, and 6 bases lay in between. Germline V CDR1 and CDR2: LGHNA, YSLEER. The CDR3 DNA sequence: TGCGCCAGCAGCCAAGAACCACGCAATGAGCAGTTCTTC. Encoded protein: CASSQEPRNEQFF.

The genes are TRBV9 and TRBJ1-3, with D possibly being TRBD1 (6 bases). This CDR3 comprises 13 residues. The germline V and J ends were trimmed by 7 bases and 0 bases, with 8 bases remaining between them. The V gene's germline CDR1 is SGDLS and CDR2 YYNGEE. The CDR3 DNA is TGTGCCAGCGGACAGAACTCTGGAAACACCATATATTTT. Protein: CASGQNSGNTIYF.